This record looks at one T cell receptor (beta chain) sequence and its context. Trimming removed 5 bases from V and 8 bases from J, with 19 bases in between. The CDR3 is made up of 15 amino acids. From germline, CDR1 is LNHDA and CDR2 SQIVND (reference sequence). These data are taken from a study of blood T cell repertoires in COVID-19. Original data processing: Amplification from reference gene primers served as the basis for estimated nucleated cell counts. Some clones are missing from TCRdb's copy, which holds only in-frame ones; the method was immunoSEQ multiplex PCR. For V, J and clone size, that table is used; D and trimming come from the DNA. The sample has 300,000 to 350,000 clones, 80% to 90% seen once.

V and J are TRBV19 and TRBJ1-5, with a tentative D call TRBD1 (6 bases). The TCR sequence derives from a middle-aged woman with acute COVID-19. The sequenced sample was PBMCs or T cells enriched from blood (not recorded which). CDR3 residues: CASSQGGFRGEPQHF. The CDR3 DNA reads TGTGCCAGTAGTCAAGGGGGATTTCGAGGGGAGCCCCAGCATTTT.